This T cell receptor (beta chain) was sequenced during a study of T cell clones after liver transplantation. Repertoires were generated with immunoSEQ multiplex PCR, while TCRdb's copy carries only in-frame clones and drops some. Of roughly 100,000 clones listed, 80% to 85% were seen once; the top ten hold 0.99%. The TCR originated in a human donor who received a liver transplant. The source material was CD4+ T cells from blood, sampled before liver transplant.

CDR3 DNA sequence: TGTGCCAGCAGCCCCCTGGGGGGCCGAATGAACACTGAAGCTTTCTTT. Its translation is CASSPLGGRMNTEAFF. The chain recombines TRBV7-8 with TRBJ1-1; D may be TRBD1 (6 bases). The CDR3 runs to 16 residues. The germline V gene encodes CDR1 SGHVS and CDR2 FQNEAQ. Trimming stripped 5 bases from V and 0 bases from J, with 16 bases between.